This record covers a single T cell receptor beta chain. As yet, its antigen is unknown. This entry is derived from a study of lymphopenia after photon versus proton radiotherapy. Study-wide results and caveats: Post-nadir diversity loss with photons came from oligoclonal expansion, particularly CD8+ Temra cells.

Per germline, CDR1 ENHRY and CDR2 SYGVKD. With V trimmed by 6 bases and J by 7 bases, 5 bases remained unmatched. This CDR3 contains 13 residues. TCRdb's table, derived via immunoSEQ multiplex PCR, lists solely in-frame clones and lacks some. The sample records around 13,000 clones, 82% being singletons. This chain joins TRBV10-3 and TRBJ1-3; TRBD1 matches 8 bases. The TCR sequence derives from a man aged 45 to 65 with gastric cancer. Sequencing used peripheral blood, obtained from a patient treated with photon-based radiotherapy. DNA of the CDR3: TGTGCCATCAGCGGGACAGGCGGGAACACCATATATTTT. Translated, it gives CAISGTGGNTIYF.